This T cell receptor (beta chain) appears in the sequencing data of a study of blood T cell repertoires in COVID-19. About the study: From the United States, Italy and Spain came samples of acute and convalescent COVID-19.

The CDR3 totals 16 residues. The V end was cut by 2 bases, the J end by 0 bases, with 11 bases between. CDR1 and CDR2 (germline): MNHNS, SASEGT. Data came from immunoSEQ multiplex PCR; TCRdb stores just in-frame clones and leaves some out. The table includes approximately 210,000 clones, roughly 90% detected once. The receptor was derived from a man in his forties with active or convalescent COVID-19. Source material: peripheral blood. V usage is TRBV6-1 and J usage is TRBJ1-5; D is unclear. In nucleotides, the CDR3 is TGTGCCAGCAGTGAATTCGAGGGCGATAGCAATCAGCCCCAGCATTTT. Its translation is CASSEFEGDSNQPQHF.